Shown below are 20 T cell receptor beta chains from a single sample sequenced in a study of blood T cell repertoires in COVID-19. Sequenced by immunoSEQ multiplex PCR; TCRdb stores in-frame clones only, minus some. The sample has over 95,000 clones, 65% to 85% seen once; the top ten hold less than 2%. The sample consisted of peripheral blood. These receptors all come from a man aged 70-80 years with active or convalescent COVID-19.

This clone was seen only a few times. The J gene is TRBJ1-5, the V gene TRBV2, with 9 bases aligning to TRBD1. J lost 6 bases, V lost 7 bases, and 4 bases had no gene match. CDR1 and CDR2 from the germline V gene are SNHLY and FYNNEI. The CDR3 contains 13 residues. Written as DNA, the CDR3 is TGTGCCAGCACCGGGACAGGGAGTCAGCCCCAGCATTTT. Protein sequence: CASTGTGSQPQHF.

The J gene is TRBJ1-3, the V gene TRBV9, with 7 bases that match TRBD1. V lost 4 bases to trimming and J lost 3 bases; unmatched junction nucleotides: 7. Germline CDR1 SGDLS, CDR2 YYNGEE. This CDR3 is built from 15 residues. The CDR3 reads CASSPEGAVGNTIYF. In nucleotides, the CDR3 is TGTGCCAGCAGCCCCGAGGGGGCGGTTGGAAACACCATATATTTT.

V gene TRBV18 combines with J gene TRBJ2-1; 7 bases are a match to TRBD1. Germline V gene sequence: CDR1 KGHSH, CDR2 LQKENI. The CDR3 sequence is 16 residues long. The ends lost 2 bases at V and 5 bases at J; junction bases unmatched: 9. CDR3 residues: CASSPTGTAGDNEQFF. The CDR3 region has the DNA TGTGCCAGCTCACCAACCGGGACAGCTGGGGACAATGAGCAGTTCTTC.

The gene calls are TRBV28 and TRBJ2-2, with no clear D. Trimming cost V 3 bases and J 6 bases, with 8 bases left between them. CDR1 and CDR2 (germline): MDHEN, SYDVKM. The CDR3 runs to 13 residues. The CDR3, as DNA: TGTGCCAGCAGTTTGGAGCGCCCCGGGGAGCTGTTTTTT. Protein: CASSLERPGELFF.

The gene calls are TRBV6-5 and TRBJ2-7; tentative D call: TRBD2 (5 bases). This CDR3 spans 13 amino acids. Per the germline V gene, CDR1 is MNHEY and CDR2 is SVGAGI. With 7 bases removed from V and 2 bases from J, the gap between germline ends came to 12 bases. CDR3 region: CASTRTGTYEQYF. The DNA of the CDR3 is TGTGCCAGCACCAGGACGGGAACCTACGAGCAGTACTTC.

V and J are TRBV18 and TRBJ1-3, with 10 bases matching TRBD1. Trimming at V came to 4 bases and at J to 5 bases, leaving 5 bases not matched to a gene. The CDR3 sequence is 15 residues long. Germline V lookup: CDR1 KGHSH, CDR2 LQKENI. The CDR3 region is CASSLGTGERNTIYF. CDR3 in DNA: TGTGCCAGCTCACTCGGGACAGGGGAGAGAAACACCATATATTTT.

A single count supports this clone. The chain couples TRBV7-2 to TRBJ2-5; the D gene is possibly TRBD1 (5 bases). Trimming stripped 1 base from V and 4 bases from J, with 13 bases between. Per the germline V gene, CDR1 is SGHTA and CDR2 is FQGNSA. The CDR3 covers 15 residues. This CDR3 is CASSLEGVSTETQYF. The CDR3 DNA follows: TGTGCCAGCAGCTTAGAAGGGGTTTCAACAGAGACCCAGTACTTC.

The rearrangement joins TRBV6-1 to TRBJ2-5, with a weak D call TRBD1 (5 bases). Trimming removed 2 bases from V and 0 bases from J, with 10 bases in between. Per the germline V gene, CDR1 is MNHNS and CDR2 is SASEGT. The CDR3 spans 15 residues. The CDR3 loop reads CASSENGAYQETQYF. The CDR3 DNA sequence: TGTGCCAGCAGTGAAAATGGGGCGTACCAAGAGACCCAGTACTTC.

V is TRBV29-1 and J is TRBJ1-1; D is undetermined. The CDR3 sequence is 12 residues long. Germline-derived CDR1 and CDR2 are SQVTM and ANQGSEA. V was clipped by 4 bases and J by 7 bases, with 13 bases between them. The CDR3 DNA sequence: TGCAGCGTTGGTCTCTCCTCTCTTGAAGCTTTCTTT. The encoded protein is CSVGLSSLEAFF.

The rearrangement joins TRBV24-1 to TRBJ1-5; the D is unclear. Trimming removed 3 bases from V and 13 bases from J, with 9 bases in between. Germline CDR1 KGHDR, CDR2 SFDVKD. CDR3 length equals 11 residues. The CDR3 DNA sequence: TGTGCCACCAGTGATAGTATACAGCAGCATTTT. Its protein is CATSDSIQQHF.

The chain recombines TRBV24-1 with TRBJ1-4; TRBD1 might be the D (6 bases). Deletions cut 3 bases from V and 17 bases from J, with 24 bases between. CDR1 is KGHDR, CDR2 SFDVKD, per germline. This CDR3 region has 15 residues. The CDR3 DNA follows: TGTGCCACCAGTGATATTGCCCTCCTTACAACAGGGTTATTTTTT. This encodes CATSDIALLTTGLFF.

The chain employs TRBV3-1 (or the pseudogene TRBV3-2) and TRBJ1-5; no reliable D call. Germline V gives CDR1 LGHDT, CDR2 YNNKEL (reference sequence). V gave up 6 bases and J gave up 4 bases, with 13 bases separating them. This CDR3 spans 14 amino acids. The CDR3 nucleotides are TGTGCCAGCAGATATTTATTCGAGAATCAGCCCCAGCATTTT. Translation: CASRYLFENQPQHF.

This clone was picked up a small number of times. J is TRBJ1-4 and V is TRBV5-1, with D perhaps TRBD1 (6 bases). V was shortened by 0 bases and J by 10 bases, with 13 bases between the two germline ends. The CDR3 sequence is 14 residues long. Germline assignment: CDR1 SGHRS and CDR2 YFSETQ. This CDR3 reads CASSLEGQMGKLFF. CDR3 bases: TGCGCCAGCAGCTTGGAAGGACAGATGGGAAAACTGTTTTTT.

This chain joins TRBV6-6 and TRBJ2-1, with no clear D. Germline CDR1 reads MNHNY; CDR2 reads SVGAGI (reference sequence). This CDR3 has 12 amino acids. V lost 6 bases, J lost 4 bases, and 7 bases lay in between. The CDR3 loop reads CASSRQYNEQFF. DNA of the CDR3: TGTGCCAGCAGCCGTCAGTACAATGAGCAGTTCTTC.

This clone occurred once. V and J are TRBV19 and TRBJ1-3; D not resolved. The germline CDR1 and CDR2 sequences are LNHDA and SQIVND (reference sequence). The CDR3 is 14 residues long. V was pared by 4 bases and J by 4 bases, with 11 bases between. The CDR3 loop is CASSTGSSGNTIYF. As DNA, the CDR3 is TGTGCCAGTAGTACGGGAAGCTCCGGAAACACCATATATTTT.

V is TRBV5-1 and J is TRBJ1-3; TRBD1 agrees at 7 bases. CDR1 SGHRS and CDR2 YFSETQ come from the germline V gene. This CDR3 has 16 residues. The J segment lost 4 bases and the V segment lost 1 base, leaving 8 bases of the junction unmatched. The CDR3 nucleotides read TGCGCCAGCAGCTTGACTATACAGGGGAGCGGAAACACCATATATTTT. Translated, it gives CASSLTIQGSGNTIYF.

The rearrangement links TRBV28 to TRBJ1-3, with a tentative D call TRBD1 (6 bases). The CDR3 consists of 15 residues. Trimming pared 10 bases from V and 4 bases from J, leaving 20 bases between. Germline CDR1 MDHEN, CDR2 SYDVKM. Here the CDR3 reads CATYMGGAAGNTIYF. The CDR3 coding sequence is TGTGCCACCTACATGGGGGGGGCTGCAGGAAACACCATATATTTT.

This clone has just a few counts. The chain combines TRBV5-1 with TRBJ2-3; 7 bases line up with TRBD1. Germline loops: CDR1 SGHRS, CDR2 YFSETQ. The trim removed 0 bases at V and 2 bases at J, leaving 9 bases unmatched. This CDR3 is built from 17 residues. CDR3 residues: CASSLGQTGQYTDTQYF. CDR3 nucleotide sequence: TGCGCCAGCAGCTTGGGTCAGACGGGACAGTACACAGATACGCAGTATTTT.

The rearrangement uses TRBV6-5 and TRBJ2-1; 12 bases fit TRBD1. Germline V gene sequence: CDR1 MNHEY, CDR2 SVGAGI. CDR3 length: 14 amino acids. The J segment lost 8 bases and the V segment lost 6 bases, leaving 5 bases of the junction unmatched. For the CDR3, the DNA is TGTGCCAGCAGACCGGGACAGGGGGCATATGAGCAGTTCTTC. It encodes CASRPGQGAYEQFF.

This chain's CDR3 is CASSVGFGAGGIQETQYF. The CDR3 bases are TGTGCCAGCAGCGTAGGGTTTGGGGCGGGGGGAATCCAAGAGACCCAGTACTTC. The chain couples TRBV9 to TRBJ2-5, with 8 positions matching TRBD2. The CDR3 totals 18 residues. J lost 1 base, V lost 0 bases, and 11 bases had no gene match. CDR1 is SGDLS, CDR2 YYNGEE, per germline.